The 25 T cell receptor beta chains below were found in one sample sequenced in a study of Graves' ophthalmopathy and Graves' hyperthyroidism. Amplifying from RNA transcripts, the study obtained TCR beta CDR3 regions. Amplification began with first-round RT-PCR using HTBI primers, then second-round multiplex PCR was performed. TCRdb re-called the multiplex PCR reads through MiXCR, storing one row per CDR3 protein. This repertoire shows over a million distinct CDR3 sequences, about 40% found once; its top ten account for approximately 12%. Sequencing was performed on peripheral blood or thyroid tissue (not recorded which). These receptors came from an adult man with Graves' hyperthyroidism.

This clonotype was recorded a few times. This rearrangement joins TRBV10-2 to TRBJ2-7; D not certain. This CDR3 is 13 amino acids long. V lost 0 bases, J lost 6 bases, and 9 bases lay in between. Germline CDR1 reads WSHSY; CDR2 reads SAAADI. The CDR3 nucleotides read TGCGCCAGCAGTGAGTCGCGGAATGGCGAGCAGTACTTC. Its protein product is CASSESRNGEQYF.

This clonotype was observed many times. This chain joins TRBV10-3 and TRBJ1-3; D perhaps matches TRBD1 (6 bases). Germline V gene sequence: CDR1 ENHRY, CDR2 SYGVKD. Trimming stripped 3 bases from V and 0 bases from J, with 18 bases between. CDR3 size: 18 residues. The CDR3 bases are TGTGCCATCAGTGACGTCTCGCCGAGGGGGACCTCTGGAAACACCATATATTTT. It translates to CAISDVSPRGTSGNTIYF.

There are many counts of this clonotype. CDR3: CASSDLAGTSYEQYF. The CDR3 DNA reads TGTGCCAGCAGTGACCTAGCGGGAACCTCCTACGAGCAGTACTTC. This chain joins TRBV2 and TRBJ2-7; 9 bases fit TRBD2. J gave up 0 bases and V 3 bases, and 3 bases lay outside the gene matches. CDR1 is SNHLY, CDR2 FYNNEI, per germline. The CDR3 totals 15 residues.

This clonotype was detected ten times or more. The CDR3 here is CASSGTGNVGNTIYF. The CDR3 bases are TGTGCCAGCAGTGGGACAGGGAATGTTGGAAACACCATATATTTT. The chain couples TRBV12-3 or TRBV12-4 to TRBJ1-3, with TRBD1 identical over 9 bases. The CDR3 length is 15 residues. V trimming: 5 bases; J trimming: 3 bases; junction bases outside the gene matches: 5.

On this clonotype: A read error may be the cause here, since a much bigger clone is one base away. In this CDR3 the conserved last residue, phenylalanine or tryptophan, is missing, so a read error is likely. The rearrangement uses TRBV5-1 and TRBJ1-1; 8 nucleotides match TRBD1. Germline values: CDR1 SGHRS, CDR2 YFSETQ. V dropped 2 bases and J dropped 8; count of bases not matched to a gene: 8. The CDR3 has 14 residues. CDR3 region: CASSFLTGGEEAFL. CDR3 DNA: TGCGCCAGCAGCTTCCTAACAGGGGGGGAGGAAGCTTTCCTT.

This clonotype occurred a few times. The gene calls are TRBV2 and TRBJ2-3, with a possible D match to TRBD2 (6 bases). V was trimmed by 2 bases and J by 2 bases, leaving 11 bases between them. Germline V gives CDR1 SNHLY, CDR2 FYNNEI. This CDR3 is 15 amino acids long. The CDR3 region has the DNA TGTGCCAGCAGTGAATGGGACTCCCTCACAGATACGCAGTATTTT. Translating gives CASSEWDSLTDTQYF.

This chain connects TRBV19 to TRBJ2-5; possibly TRBD2 for D (7 bases). The germline V and J ends were trimmed by 0 bases and 9 bases, with 26 bases remaining between them. Germline-derived CDR1 and CDR2 are LNHDA and SQIVND (reference sequence). The CDR3 totals 18 residues. Written as DNA, the CDR3 is TGTGCCAGTAGTATAGATCTTATGGGGGGGCAGGATGCTCAGCCCCAGTACTTC. Translating gives CASSIDLMGGQDAQPQYF.

This clonotype was observed a few times. The chain links TRBV15 to TRBJ1-2, with D perhaps matching TRBD1 (5 bases). The CDR3 length is 15 residues. Germline loops: CDR1 LNHNV, CDR2 YYDKDF (reference sequence). Between the trimmed V and J ends, which lost 5 bases and 2 bases, there was a span of 15 bases. CDR3 in DNA: TGTGCCACCAGCGTCGACAGTCTTTTAAACTATGGCTACACCTTC. This translates into CATSVDSLLNYGYTF.

The chain has TRBV10-2 and TRBJ1-5, with unresolved D. CDR3 length equals 15 residues. The germline V and J ends were trimmed by 0 bases and 2 bases, with 8 bases remaining between them. CDR1 is WSHSY, CDR2 SAAADI, per germline. The CDR3 sequence: CASSESTGGNQPQHF. CDR3 nucleotide sequence: TGCGCCAGCAGTGAGTCTACTGGGGGCAATCAGCCCCAGCATTTT.

The table lists this clonotype with a few counts. The J gene is TRBJ2-2, the V gene TRBV7-9; the D gene is possibly TRBD1 (5 bases). The CDR3 totals 16 residues. Germline CDR1 reads SEHNR; CDR2 reads FQNEAQ (reference sequence). Trimming left V 4 bases short and J 0 bases short, with 12 bases between. DNA of the CDR3: TGTGCCAGCAGCTCCGAGACAGAAACGAACACCGGGGAGCTGTTTTTT. It yields the protein CASSSETETNTGELFF.

The table lists this clonotype with many counts. The chain employs TRBV9 and TRBJ1-2; D is possibly TRBD1 (6 bases). With 4 bases removed from V and 7 bases from J, the gap between germline ends came to 17 bases. CDR1 SGDLS and CDR2 YYNGEE come from the germline V gene. This CDR3 comprises 14 residues. The CDR3 sequence is CASSSGGGHFGYTF. The CDR3 coding sequence is TGTGCCAGCAGCTCCGGTGGGGGGCACTTTGGCTACACCTTC.

At least ten counts were recorded for this clonotype. The chain links TRBV11-2 to TRBJ1-1; D unclear. Trimming pared 5 bases from V and 1 base from J, leaving 8 bases between. The CDR3 extends over 13 amino acids. Germline assignment: CDR1 SGHAT and CDR2 FQNNGV. CDR3 sequence reads: CASSDDPNTEAFF. As DNA, the CDR3 is TGTGCCAGCAGCGACGACCCGAACACTGAAGCTTTCTTT.

Regarding this clonotype: A much larger clonotype is one base distant, so this may be a read error. This chain links TRBV29-1 with TRBJ2-2, with 8 bases fitting TRBD2. Germline CDR1 SQVTM, CDR2 ANQGSEA. The CDR3 sequence is 13 residues long. The CDR3 nucleotides read TGCAGTGGTAGCGGGGCGAACACCGGGGAGCTGTTTTTT. Translated: CSGSGANTGELFF.

This clonotype was found many times. This sequence joins TRBV20-1 and TRBJ1-4; 7 bases fit TRBD1. The V segment lost 6 bases and the J segment 0 bases; nucleotides outside the gene matches: 10. Looked up from germline, CDR1 is DFQATT and CDR2 is SNEGSKA (reference sequence). CDR3 length: 16 residues. The CDR3 sequence: CSAPRLDRATNEKLFF. The CDR3 DNA reads TGCAGTGCCCCGAGACTAGACAGGGCAACTAATGAAAAACTGTTTTTT.

This clonotype has ten or more counts. The J gene is TRBJ1-1, the V gene TRBV19; D is unclear. Germline values: CDR1 LNHDA, CDR2 SQIVND (reference sequence). Trimming left V 4 bases short and J 2 bases short, with 11 bases between. The CDR3 is 14 amino acids. DNA for the CDR3: TGTGCCAGTAGTACCTATGGGTTAAACACTGAAGCTTTCTTT. Translated: CASSTYGLNTEAFF.

This chain links TRBV2 with TRBJ1-5, with 8 bases that match TRBD1. From germline, CDR1 is SNHLY and CDR2 FYNNEI. The length of the CDR3 is 15 residues. The trim removed 6 bases at V and 6 bases at J, leaving 10 bases unmatched. CDR3 nucleotides: TGTGCCAGCAGCTGGCGACAGGGGAATTTTCAGCCCCAGCATTTT. Its translation: CASSWRQGNFQPQHF.

This sequence joins TRBV9 and TRBJ1-5, with 7 bases identical to TRBD1. J gave up 3 bases and V 3 bases, and 9 bases lay outside the gene matches. The CDR3 is 16 amino acids. Germline V gene data show CDR1 as SGDLS and CDR2 as YYNGEE. CDR3 DNA sequence: TGTGCCAGCAGCGCAATCGGGACAGACTCCAATCAGCCCCAGCATTTT. Amino acid sequence: CASSAIGTDSNQPQHF. Looking up the rest from reference TRBV9 and TRBJ1-5 gives the full variable domain: DSGVTQTPKHLITATGQRVTLRCSPRSGDLSVYWYQQSLDQGLQFLIQYYNGEERAKGNILERFSAQQFPDLHSELNLSSLELGDSALYFCASSAIGTDSNQPQHFGDGTRLSIL.

This clonotype was detected many times. The genes are TRBV7-9 and TRBJ1-2; 7 positions match TRBD1. With 4 bases clipped from V and 6 bases from J, the junction kept 8 bases outside the gene matches. The CDR3 consists of 14 residues. CDR1 is SEHNR, CDR2 FQNEAQ, per germline (reference sequence). As DNA, the CDR3 is TGTGCCAGCAGCTCAAGACAGGGAGAGGATGGCTACACCTTC. Translation gives CASSSRQGEDGYTF. Based on the CDR3 plus reference TRBV7-9 and TRBJ1-2, the full variable domain is DTGVSQNPRHKITKRGQNVTFRCDPISEHNRLYWYRQTLGQGPEFLTYFQNEAQLEKSRLLSDRFSAERPKGSFSTLEIQRTEQGDSAMYLCASSSRQGEDGYTFGSGTRLTVV.

This clonotype showed up just once. A junction boundary mismatches the germline segment, possibly from a read error. The chain recombines TRBV7-2 with TRBJ1-4, with 10 bases lining up with TRBD1. Germline V gene data show CDR1 as SGHTA and CDR2 as FQGNSA. The CDR3 is 19 amino acids. The CDR3 loop reads CASSQDWTGQGGINEKLFF. The DNA for the CDR3 is TGCGCCAGCAGCCAAGATTGGACTGGACAGGGGGGGATTAATGAAAAACTGTTTTTT.

This clonotype was recorded many times. The DNA for the CDR3 is TGTGCCAGCAGTGAACACCCCTGGCGTTACGAGCAGTACTTC. Translation: CASSEHPWRYEQYF. The chain carries TRBV25-1 and TRBJ2-7; D remains unclear. CDR1 and CDR2 (germline): MGHDK, SYGVNS. The CDR3 has 14 amino acids. V was clipped by 2 bases and J by 4 bases, with 12 bases between them.

This clonotype was seen ten or more times. V and J are TRBV2 and TRBJ1-6, with D unresolved. CDR1 SNHLY and CDR2 FYNNEI come from the germline V gene. The length of the CDR3 is 14 residues. With 6 bases removed from V and 6 bases from J, the gap between germline ends came to 12 bases. The CDR3 loop reads CASRAGPANSPLHF. CDR3 coding DNA: TGTGCCAGCAGGGCCGGGCCAGCTAATTCACCCCTCCACTTT.

With respect to this clonotype: Given a much more abundant clone one base away, this may be a read error. The chain employs TRBV25-1 and TRBJ1-2; 9 bases align to TRBD1. This CDR3 region has 14 residues. With 5 bases clipped from V and 4 bases from J, the junction kept 5 bases outside the gene matches. Germline-derived CDR1 and CDR2 are MGHDK and SYGVNS. The CDR3 DNA reads as TGTGCCAGCAGTTTATCGACAGGGGGCTATGGCTACACCTTC. Translating it yields CASSLSTGGYGYTF.

In this sample, this clonotype turned up many times. This sequence joins TRBV20-1 and TRBJ1-3; D gene unclear. Germline V gives CDR1 DFQATT, CDR2 SNEGSKA (reference sequence). The CDR3 extends over 16 amino acids. Trimming pared 1 base from V and 0 bases from J, leaving 13 bases between. CDR3 loop: CSARVSGRLSGNTIYF. The CDR3 nucleotides are TGCAGTGCTAGAGTCTCGGGCAGACTCTCTGGAAACACCATATATTTT.

This clonotype showed up many times. This chain joins TRBV5-1 and TRBJ1-1; D is unresolved. CDR1 is SGHRS, CDR2 YFSETQ, per germline. There are 15 residues in the CDR3. The V end was cut by 1 base, the J end by 2 bases, with 12 bases between. CDR3 loop: CASSLYGRSNTEAFF. The CDR3 nucleotides are TGCGCCAGCAGCTTGTACGGCCGCTCAAACACTGAAGCTTTCTTT. Using reference TRBV5-1 and TRBJ1-1 for the parts outside the CDR3, the full variable domain is KAGVTQTPRYLIKTRGQQVTLSCSPISGHRSVSWYQQTPGQGLQFLFEYFSETQRNKGNFPGRFSGRQFSNSRSEMNVSTLELGDSALYLCASSLYGRSNTEAFFGQGTRLTVV.

V is TRBV9 and J is TRBJ1-4; TRBD1 matches at 7 bases. Looked up from germline, CDR1 is SGDLS and CDR2 is YYNGEE. The CDR3 consists of 20 residues. The V segment lost 0 bases and the J segment 0 bases; nucleotides outside the gene matches: 14. As DNA, the CDR3 is TGTGCCAGCAGCGTAGGGACAGGTTCGTTAACTGGGACAACTAATGAAAAACTGTTTTTT. Amino acids: CASSVGTGSLTGTTNEKLFF.